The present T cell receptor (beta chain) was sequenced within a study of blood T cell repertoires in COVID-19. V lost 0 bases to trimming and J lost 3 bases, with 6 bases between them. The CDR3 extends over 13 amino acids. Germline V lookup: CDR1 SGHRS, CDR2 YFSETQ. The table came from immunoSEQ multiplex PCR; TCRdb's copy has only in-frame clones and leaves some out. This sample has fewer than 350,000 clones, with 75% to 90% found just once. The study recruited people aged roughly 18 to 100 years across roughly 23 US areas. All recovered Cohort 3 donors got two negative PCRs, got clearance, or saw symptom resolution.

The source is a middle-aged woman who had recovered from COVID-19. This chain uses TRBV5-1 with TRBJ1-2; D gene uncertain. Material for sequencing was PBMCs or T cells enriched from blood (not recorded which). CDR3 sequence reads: CASSLARDYGYTF. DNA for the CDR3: TGCGCCAGCAGCTTGGCTCGAGACTATGGCTACACCTTC.